Shown below are 31 T cell receptor beta chains from a single sample sequenced in a study of sequential checkpoint blockade in melanoma. Treatment specified: randomized to nivolumab then ipilimumab (arm A) or the reverse (arm B). Assay used: immunoSEQ multiplex PCR; TCRdb lists only in-frame clones, some missing. The sample has more than 5,500 clones; about 25% are singletons. The material sequenced was tumor tissue (inferred from file names), taken from a patient given nivolumab and ipilimumab in sequence. The receptors stem from a human donor with melanoma.

The genes are TRBV18 and TRBJ1-5, with a possible D match to TRBD1 (5 bases). The V gene's germline CDR1 is KGHSH and CDR2 LQKENI. The CDR3 has 16 amino acids. Trimming shortened V by 3 bases and J by 4 bases, and 16 bases separated the two germline ends. CDR3 sequence reads: CASSPIAAGGNQPQHF. The CDR3 nucleotides are TGTGCCAGCTCACCCATAGCGGCGGGGGGGAATCAGCCCCAGCATTTT.

J is TRBJ2-1 and V is TRBV5-1, with TRBD2 matching over 7 bases. This CDR3 has 15 residues. CDR1 and CDR2 from the germline V gene are SGHRS and YFSETQ. V lost 0 bases and J lost 3; bases outside the gene matches: 3. CDR3: CASSLEASGYNEQFF. The CDR3 DNA follows: TGCGCCAGCAGCTTGGAGGCTAGCGGCTACAATGAGCAGTTCTTC.

This clone was found a few times. The junction shows a germline mismatch at one end, possibly a read error. This chain uses TRBV6-8 with TRBJ2-3; D ambiguous. The CDR3 contains 13 residues. Germline CDR1 reads MNHGY; CDR2 reads SAAAGT. CDR3 sequence reads: CASSDSIKHTQYF. For the CDR3, the DNA is TGTGCCAGCAGTGACTCGATCAAGCATACGCAGTATTTT.

This clone has at least ten counts. The chain recombines TRBV11-3 with TRBJ2-2, with 13 positions matching TRBD2. The V gene's germline CDR1 is SGHNT and CDR2 YENEEA. The CDR3 runs to 16 residues. After removal of 5 bases from V and 8 bases from J, the junction contained 8 bases not matched to a gene. The CDR3 region has the DNA TGTGCCAGCAGCCACACTAGCGGGAGGGCCGTTGGGGAGCTGTTTTTT. Translated: CASSHTSGRAVGELFF. Full variable domain (missing parts from reference TRBV11-3 and TRBJ2-2): EAGVVQSPRYKIIEKKQPVAFWCNPISGHNTLYWYLQNLGQGPELLIRYENEEAVDDSQLPKDRFSAERLKGVDSTLKIQPAELGDSAVYLCASSHTSGRAVGELFFGEGSRLTVL.

The gene calls are TRBV5-1 and TRBJ2-2; 11 nucleotides line up with TRBD1. Germline-derived CDR1 and CDR2 are SGHRS and YFSETQ. This CDR3 is 17 amino acids long. V lost 4 bases and J lost 5; bases outside the gene matches: 10. CDR3 region: CASSPGDRGTLTGELFF. CDR3 sequence (DNA): TGCGCCAGCAGCCCCGGGGACAGGGGGACTCTTACCGGGGAGCTGTTTTTT.

This clone was counted between two and nine times. The V call is TRBV9, the J call TRBJ2-3, with TRBD2 matching over 7 bases. CDR3 length equals 16 residues. The junction had 9 bases not matched to a gene; V was cut back by 3 bases and J by 2 bases. From germline, CDR1 is SGDLS and CDR2 YYNGEE. CDR3 amino acids: CASSATASGLTDTQYF. CDR3 coding DNA: TGTGCCAGCAGCGCAACGGCTAGCGGACTCACAGATACGCAGTATTTT.

This clone was recorded many times. The V gene is TRBV11-3, the J gene TRBJ1-2; TRBD1 matches at 9 bases. V lost 5 bases to trimming and J lost 2 bases; unmatched junction nucleotides: 3. Germline V CDR1 and CDR2: SGHNT, YENEEA. The CDR3 extends over 14 amino acids. The CDR3 DNA follows: TGTGCCAGCAGCCTTGGACAGGGGAACTATGGCTACACCTTC. It translates to CASSLGQGNYGYTF.

This rearrangement joins TRBV6-8 to TRBJ2-1, with 9 bases fitting TRBD1. In germline, CDR1 is MNHGY, CDR2 SAAAGT. The CDR3 has 16 amino acids. The V and J ends lost 5 bases and 3 bases, in that order; junction bases with no gene match: 8. The CDR3 is CASSATPGQGYNEQFF. The CDR3 nucleotides are TGTGCCAGCAGTGCCACACCGGGACAGGGCTACAATGAGCAGTTCTTC.

This clone was counted many times. V is TRBV11-3 and J is TRBJ2-1; 8 positions match TRBD1. The V and J ends lost 3 bases and 6 bases, in that order; junction bases with no gene match: 13. Germline V CDR1 and CDR2: SGHNT, YENEEA. The length of the CDR3 is 17 residues. This CDR3 reads CASSLETGAYYPNEQFF. CDR3 nucleotides: TGTGCCAGCAGCTTGGAGACAGGGGCCTACTACCCCAATGAGCAGTTCTTC.

This clone is large within its sample. This chain uses TRBV6-8 with TRBJ2-6; D perhaps matches TRBD2 (5 bases). CDR1 MNHGY and CDR2 SAAAGT come from the germline V gene. Trimming left V 6 bases short and J 0 bases short, with 12 bases between. This CDR3 spans 16 amino acids. The CDR3, as DNA: TGTGCCAGCAGCGGGGTGCAGCTCTCTGGGGCCAACGTCCTGACTTTC. It codes for CASSGVQLSGANVLTF.

The J gene is TRBJ2-1, the V gene TRBV6-8; 7 bases are shared with TRBD2. CDR3 length equals 15 residues. From germline, CDR1 is MNHGY and CDR2 SAAAGT. V lost 6 bases and J lost 2; bases outside the gene matches: 7. CDR3 region: CASREGREAYNEQFF. CDR3 bases: TGTGCCAGCAGGGAGGGACGGGAGGCCTACAATGAGCAGTTCTTC.

The rearrangement joins TRBV10-2 to TRBJ1-1, with no clear D. Germline V lookup: CDR1 WSHSY, CDR2 SAAADI. V was clipped by 1 base and J by 7 bases, with 7 bases between them. The CDR3 is 12 amino acids. The CDR3 nucleotides read TGCGCCAGCAGTGAGTTCGGCAGTGAAGCTTTCTTT. Translation: CASSEFGSEAFF.

The rearrangement uses TRBV18 and TRBJ2-3, with D hard to call. Germline V gives CDR1 KGHSH, CDR2 LQKENI. V was clipped by 2 bases and J by 2 bases, with 11 bases between them. This CDR3 contains 15 residues. CDR3 residues: CASSPRDPLTDTQYF. CDR3 nucleotides: TGTGCCAGCTCACCAAGGGATCCGCTCACAGATACGCAGTATTTT.

CDR3 sequence: CARRSYANHEQYV. CDR3 bases: TGTGCCAGGCGATCGTACGCGAACCACGAGCAGTACGTC. The chain is built from TRBV6-8 and TRBJ2-7, with D unclear. The germline V gene encodes CDR1 MNHGY and CDR2 SAAAGT. The CDR3 extends over 13 amino acids. The ends were cut back, 9 bases at V and 5 bases at J, with 17 bases in the middle.

V and J are TRBV23-1 and TRBJ1-1; perhaps TRBD1 as D (5 bases). TRBV23-1 is an ORF, with its function uncertain. The CDR3 has 15 amino acids. Trimming pared 6 bases from V and 3 bases from J, leaving 17 bases between. The CDR3 spells CASSQDWGGDTEAFF. Here the CDR3 DNA reads TGCGCCAGCAGCCAAGACTGGGGCGGGGACACTGAAGCTTTCTTT.

On this clone itself: The germline gene is not matched at one end of the junction; a read error may be the cause. The V and J genes are TRBV6-8 and TRBJ2-5; maybe TRBD2 (6 bases). The CDR3 is made up of 15 amino acids. CDR1 is MNHGY, CDR2 SAAAGT, per germline. Here the CDR3 reads CAISPLRDPKETQYF. CDR3 nucleotide sequence: TGTGCCATCAGTCCATTGCGGGACCCTAAAGAGACCCAGTACTTC.

The table lists this clone with a few counts. V and J are TRBV29-1 and TRBJ1-1; D gene ambiguous. The CDR3 extends over 13 amino acids. Germline V gene data show CDR1 as SQVTM and CDR2 as ANQGSEA. Trimming removed 2 bases at V and 7 bases at J, with 14 bases between. CDR3 region: CSVEPQWRLEAFF. The CDR3 nucleotides read TGCAGCGTTGAACCCCAATGGCGTCTTGAAGCTTTCTTT.

The J gene is TRBJ1-3, the V gene TRBV11-3; D unclear. Germline V gene lookup returns CDR1 SGHNT and CDR2 YENEEA. The CDR3 consists of 15 residues. Trimming cost V 7 bases and J 4 bases, with 17 bases left between them. This CDR3 is CASTIDTGLGNTIYF. The CDR3 DNA reads as TGTGCCAGCACCATCGACACCGGGCTCGGAAACACCATATATTTT.

By share, this clone ranks as medium-sized. The V call is TRBV11-3, the J call TRBJ2-3; 12 nucleotides match TRBD2. CDR1 and CDR2 (germline): SGHNT, YENEEA. J was trimmed by 5 bases and V by 3 bases; bases with no gene match: 6. The CDR3 is 16 residues long. CDR3 protein: CASSLELAGGRDTQYF. The DNA for the CDR3 is TGTGCCAGCAGCTTGGAACTAGCGGGAGGCAGAGATACGCAGTATTTT.

This clone was seen at least ten times. J is TRBJ2-1 and V is TRBV7-6; D is possibly TRBD1 or TRBD2 (5 bases each). The V gene lost 2 bases and the J gene lost 4 bases, with 9 bases spanning the gap. The CDR3 runs to 14 residues. CDR1 is SGHVS, CDR2 FNYEAQ, per germline. CDR3 in amino acids: CASSLTGAYNEQFF. CDR3 sequence (DNA): TGTGCCAGCAGCTTAACCGGGGCTTACAATGAGCAGTTCTTC.

This chain links TRBV18 with TRBJ1-2; tentative D call: TRBD1 (5 bases). CDR1 is KGHSH, CDR2 LQKENI, per germline. This CDR3 comprises 13 residues. The ends were cut back, 6 bases at V and 6 bases at J, with 14 bases in the middle. CDR3 nucleotide sequence: TGTGCCAGCTCTCCGAATTTCAGGGATGGCTACACCTTC. As protein: CASSPNFRDGYTF.

This clone was observed a few times. This chain links TRBV9 with TRBJ1-1; D possibly corresponds to TRBD1 (6 bases). CDR1 and CDR2 (germline): SGDLS, YYNGEE. This CDR3 has 18 amino acids. V lost 0 bases, J lost 3 bases, and 21 bases lay in between. The CDR3 DNA sequence: TGTGCCAGCAGCGTAGGCTCCACCCTGGACAGTCTATACACTGAAGCTTTCTTT. Its translation is CASSVGSTLDSLYTEAFF.

This clone has a handful of counts. V and J are TRBV25-1 and TRBJ2-5, with D tentatively TRBD1 (6 bases). Germline CDR1 is MGHDK and CDR2 is SYGVNS. The CDR3 spans 13 residues. Trimming left V 7 bases short and J 5 bases short, with 14 bases between. The CDR3 is CASKGEGEETQYF. The DNA for the CDR3 is TGTGCCAGCAAGGGGGAAGGGGAGGAGACCCAGTACTTC.

This clone was seen a few times. This sequence joins TRBV15 and TRBJ2-7; D gene uncertain. Between the trimmed V and J ends, which lost 0 bases and 8 bases, there was a span of 14 bases. The V gene's germline CDR1 is LNHNV and CDR2 YYDKDF (reference sequence). The CDR3 is 14 amino acids. CDR3: CATSRDLSLWKQYV. The DNA for the CDR3 is TGTGCCACCAGCAGAGATCTCAGCCTCTGGAAGCAGTACGTC.

This clone is labeled as large (0.1 to 1%). This chain joins TRBV6-7 and TRBJ2-1; no clear D gene. TRBV6-7 is sorted into the ORF group, with uncertain function. V lost 5 bases and J 5 bases, leaving 4 bases between the germline ends. The CDR3 sequence is 11 residues long. The CDR3 here is CASSLNNEQFF. In DNA form, the CDR3 reads TGTGCCAGCAGTCTAAACAATGAGCAGTTCTTC.

This sequence joins TRBV23-1 and TRBJ2-7; TRBD1 matches at 8 bases. TRBV23-1 is marked as an open reading frame, function uncertain. After removal of 7 bases from V and 6 bases from J, the junction contained 8 bases not matched to a gene. The CDR3 spans 13 residues. This CDR3 reads CASTDRGGGEQYV. CDR3 in DNA: TGCGCCAGCACCGACAGGGGAGGTGGCGAGCAGTACGTC.

The chain links TRBV5-1 to TRBJ2-2; D is uncertain. The germline gives CDR1 SGHRS, CDR2 YFSETQ. Trimming removed 0 bases from V and 0 bases from J, with 6 bases in between. The CDR3 runs 15 residues. CDR3 bases: TGCGCCAGCAGCTTGGGTGGGACGAACACCGGGGAGCTGTTTTTT. It translates to CASSLGGTNTGELFF.

This clone is medium-sized. The chain is built from TRBV6-8 and TRBJ1-2; a weak D match, TRBD1 (5 bases). The germline V gene has CDR1 MNHGY and CDR2 SAAAGT. The germline V and J ends were trimmed by 6 bases and 4 bases, with 15 bases remaining between them. This CDR3 comprises 14 residues. In DNA, the CDR3 is TGTGCCAGCAGGCCGCCCGGGGCCCTCTATGGCTACACCTTC. Translated, it gives CASRPPGALYGYTF.

CDR3 residues: CASSQAARLSETQYF. The CDR3 DNA reads TGTGCCAGCAGCCAAGCCGCCCGTCTCTCGGAGACCCAGTACTTC. The chain recombines TRBV11-3 with TRBJ2-5; no clear D. Germline values: CDR1 SGHNT, CDR2 YENEEA. The CDR3 runs to 15 residues. Deletions cut 5 bases from V and 5 bases from J, with 18 bases between.

This clone was observed a handful of times. The V and J genes are TRBV23-1 and TRBJ2-4; 11 bases line up with TRBD2. TRBV23-1 is an ORF; its function is uncertain. The CDR3 is made up of 18 amino acids. J gave up 5 bases and V 6 bases, and 15 bases lay outside the gene matches. CDR3 in amino acids: CASSQDKTSGREENIQYF. Here the CDR3 DNA reads TGCGCCAGCAGCCAAGATAAAACTAGCGGGAGAGAGGAAAACATTCAGTACTTC.

The genes are TRBV6-8 and TRBJ2-5, with D perhaps matching TRBD1 or TRBD2 (5 bases each). Germline V gene lookup returns CDR1 MNHGY and CDR2 SAAAGT. The CDR3 consists of 12 residues. V dropped 0 bases and J dropped 10 bases, with 9 bases sitting between them. The CDR3 here is CASSYSTGRQYF. As DNA, the CDR3 is TGTGCCAGCAGTTACTCGACGGGACGCCAGTACTTC.